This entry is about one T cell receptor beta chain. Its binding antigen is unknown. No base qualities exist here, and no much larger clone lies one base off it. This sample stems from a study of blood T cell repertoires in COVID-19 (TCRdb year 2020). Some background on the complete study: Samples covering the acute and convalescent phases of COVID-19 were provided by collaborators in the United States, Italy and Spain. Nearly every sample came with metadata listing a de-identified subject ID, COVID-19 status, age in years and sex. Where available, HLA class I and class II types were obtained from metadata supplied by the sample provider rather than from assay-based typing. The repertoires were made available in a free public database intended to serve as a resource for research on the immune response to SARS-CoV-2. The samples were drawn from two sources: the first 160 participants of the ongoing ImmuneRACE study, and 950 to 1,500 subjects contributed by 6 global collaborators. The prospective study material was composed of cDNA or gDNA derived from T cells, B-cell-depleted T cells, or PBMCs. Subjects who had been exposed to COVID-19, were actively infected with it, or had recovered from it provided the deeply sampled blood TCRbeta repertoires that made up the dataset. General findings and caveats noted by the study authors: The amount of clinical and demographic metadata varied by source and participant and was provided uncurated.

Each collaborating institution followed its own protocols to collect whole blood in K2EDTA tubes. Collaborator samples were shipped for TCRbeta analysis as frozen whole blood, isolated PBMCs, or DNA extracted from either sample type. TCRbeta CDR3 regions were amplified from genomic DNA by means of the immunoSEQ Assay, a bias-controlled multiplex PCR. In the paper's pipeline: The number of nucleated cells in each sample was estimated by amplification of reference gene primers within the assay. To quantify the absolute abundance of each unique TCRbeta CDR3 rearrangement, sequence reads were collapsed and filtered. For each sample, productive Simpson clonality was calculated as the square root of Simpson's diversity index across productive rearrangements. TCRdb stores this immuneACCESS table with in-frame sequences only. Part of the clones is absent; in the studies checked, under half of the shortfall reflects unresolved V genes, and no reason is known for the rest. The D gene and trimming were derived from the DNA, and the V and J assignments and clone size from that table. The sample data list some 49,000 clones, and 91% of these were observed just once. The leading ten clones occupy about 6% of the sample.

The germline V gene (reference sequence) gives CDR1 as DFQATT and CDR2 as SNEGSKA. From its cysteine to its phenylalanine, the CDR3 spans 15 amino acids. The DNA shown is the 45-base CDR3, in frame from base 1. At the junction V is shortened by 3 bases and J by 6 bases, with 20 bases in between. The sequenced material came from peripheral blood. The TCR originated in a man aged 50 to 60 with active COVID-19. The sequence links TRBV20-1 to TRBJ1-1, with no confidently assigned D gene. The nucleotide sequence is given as TGCAGTGCTAGTCTCTCCGTAGGGAGGCGGGCTGAAGCTTTCTTT. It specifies CSASLSVGRRAEAFF.